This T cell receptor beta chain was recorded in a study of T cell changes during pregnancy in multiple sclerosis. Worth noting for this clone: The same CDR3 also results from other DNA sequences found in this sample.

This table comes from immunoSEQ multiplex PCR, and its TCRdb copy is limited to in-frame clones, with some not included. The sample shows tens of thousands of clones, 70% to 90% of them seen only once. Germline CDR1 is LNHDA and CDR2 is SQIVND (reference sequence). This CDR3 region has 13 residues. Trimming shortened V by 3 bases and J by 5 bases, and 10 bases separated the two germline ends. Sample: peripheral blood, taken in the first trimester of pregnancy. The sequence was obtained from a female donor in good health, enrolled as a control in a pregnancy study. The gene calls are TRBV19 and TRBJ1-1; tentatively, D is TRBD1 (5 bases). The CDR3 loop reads CASSILGGTEAFF. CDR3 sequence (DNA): TGTGCCAGTAGTATTCTGGGGGGGACTGAAGCTTTCTTT.